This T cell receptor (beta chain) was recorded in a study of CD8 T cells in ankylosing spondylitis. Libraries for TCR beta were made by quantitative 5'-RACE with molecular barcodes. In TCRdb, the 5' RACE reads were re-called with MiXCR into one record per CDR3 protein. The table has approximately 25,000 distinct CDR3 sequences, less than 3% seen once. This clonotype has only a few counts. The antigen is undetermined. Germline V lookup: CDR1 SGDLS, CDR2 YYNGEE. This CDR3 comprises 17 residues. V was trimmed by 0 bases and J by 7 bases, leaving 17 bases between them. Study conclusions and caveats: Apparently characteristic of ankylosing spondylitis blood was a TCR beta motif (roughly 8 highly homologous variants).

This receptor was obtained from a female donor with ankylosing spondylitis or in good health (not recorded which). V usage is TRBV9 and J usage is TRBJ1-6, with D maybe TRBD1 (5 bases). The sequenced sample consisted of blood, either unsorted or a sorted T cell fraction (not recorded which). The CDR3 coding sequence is TGTGCCAGCAGCGTAGTTCCCCAGGGCGGAGAAAATTCACCCCTCCACTTT. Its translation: CASSVVPQGGENSPLHF.